This T cell receptor beta chain originates from a study of blood T cells in healthy people across ages. Then a second PCR, running roughly 6 to 11 cycles, was carried out with a sample-barcoded 5' primer and a J-beta primer mix. Sequencing recovered at least 3 million CDR3-containing paired-end reads from each sample. TCRdb reprocessed the 5' RACE reads with MiXCR, giving one entry per CDR3 protein. The sample lists hundreds of thousands of distinct CDR3 sequences, roughly 44% occurring once. Study findings and constraints: CMV status of donors was unknown, possibly confounding expanded clonotype changes. More naive CD4+ cells and higher diversity were found in long-lived than in aged donors.

With respect to this clonotype: Antigen: not known. A much larger clone is a single base away; this may be a read error.

Sequencing used blood. This TCR came from a man aged 55-75 years in good health.

The DNA for the CDR3 is TGTGCCAGCAGCGTAACTAGCGGGGGCCAAGAGACCCAGTACTTC. This encodes CASSVTSGGQETQYF. J is TRBJ2-5 and V is TRBV9; 11 bases are a match to TRBD2. The ends lost 1 base at V and 1 base at J; junction bases unmatched: 0. Per the germline V gene, CDR1 is SGDLS and CDR2 is YYNGEE. The CDR3 contains 15 residues. Filled out from reference TRBV9 and TRBJ2-5, the complete variable domain reads DSGVTQTPKHLITATGQRVTLRCSPRSGDLSVYWYQQSLDQGLQFLIQYYNGEERAKGNILERFSAQQFPDLHSELNLSSLELGDSALYFCASSVTSGGQETQYFGPGTRLLVL.